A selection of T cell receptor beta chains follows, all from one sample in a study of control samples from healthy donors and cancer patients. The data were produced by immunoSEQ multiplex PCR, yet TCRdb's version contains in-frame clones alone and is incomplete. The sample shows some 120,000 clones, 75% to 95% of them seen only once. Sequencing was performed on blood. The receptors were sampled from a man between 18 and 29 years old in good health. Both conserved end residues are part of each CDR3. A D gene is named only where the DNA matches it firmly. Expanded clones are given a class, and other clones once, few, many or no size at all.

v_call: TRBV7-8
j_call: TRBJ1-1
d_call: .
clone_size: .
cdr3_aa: CASSATPGNTEAFF
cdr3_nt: TGTGCCAGCAGCGCGACGCCTGGGAACACTGAAGCTTTCTTT

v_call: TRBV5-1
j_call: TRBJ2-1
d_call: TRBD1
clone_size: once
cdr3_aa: CASSWDRPGTEQFF
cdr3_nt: TGCGCCAGCAGCTGGGACAGGCCGGGGACTGAGCAGTTCTTC

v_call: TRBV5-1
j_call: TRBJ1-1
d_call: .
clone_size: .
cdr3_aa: CASSLGTRTKNTEAFF
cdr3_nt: TGCGCCAGCAGCTTGGGGACAAGGACGAAGAACACTGAAGCTTTCTTT

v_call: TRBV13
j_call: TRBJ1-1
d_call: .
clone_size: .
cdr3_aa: CASSPSRGEAFF
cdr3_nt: TGTGCCAGCAGTCCCAGCCGGGGTGAAGCTTTCTTT

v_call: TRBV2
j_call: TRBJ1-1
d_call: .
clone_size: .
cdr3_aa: CASSPGTPNTEAFF
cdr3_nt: TGTGCCAGCAGTCCTGGGACACCGAACACTGAAGCTTTCTTT

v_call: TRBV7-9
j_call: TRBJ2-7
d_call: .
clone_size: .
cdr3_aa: CASSSPGRLAYEQYF
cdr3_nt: TGTGCCAGCAGCTCCCCGGGACGCCTAGCCTACGAGCAGTACTTC

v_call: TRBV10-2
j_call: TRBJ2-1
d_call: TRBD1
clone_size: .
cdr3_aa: CASSDRDRGSYNEQFF
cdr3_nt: TGCGCCAGCAGTGACCGGGACAGGGGTTCCTACAATGAGCAGTTCTTC

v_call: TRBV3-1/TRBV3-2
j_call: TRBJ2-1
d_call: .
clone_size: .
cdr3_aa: CASSQDLGGNEQFF
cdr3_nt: TGTGCCAGCAGCCAAGATTTGGGAGGAAATGAGCAGTTCTTC

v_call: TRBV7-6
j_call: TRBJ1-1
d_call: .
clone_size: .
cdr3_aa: CASSLFTGKGTEAFF
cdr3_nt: TGTGCCAGCAGCTTATTTACAGGGAAAGGCACTGAAGCTTTCTTT

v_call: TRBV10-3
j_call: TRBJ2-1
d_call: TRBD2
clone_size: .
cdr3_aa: CAISEYGTSGKYNEQFF
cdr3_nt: TGTGCCATCAGTGAATACGGGACTAGCGGCAAATACAATGAGCAGTTCTTC

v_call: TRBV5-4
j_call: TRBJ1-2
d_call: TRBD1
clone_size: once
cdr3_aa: CASGRQGSDGYTF
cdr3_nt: TGTGCCAGCGGAAGACAGGGATCGGACGGCTACACCTTC

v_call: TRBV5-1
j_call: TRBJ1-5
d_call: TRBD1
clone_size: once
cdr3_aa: CATGTGGNQPQHF
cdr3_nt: TGCGCCACCGGGACAGGGGGCAATCAGCCCCAGCATTTT

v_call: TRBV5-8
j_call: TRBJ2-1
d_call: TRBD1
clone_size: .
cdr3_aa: CASKGATDYNEQFF
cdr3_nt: TGTGCCAGCAAGGGGGCAACGGACTACAATGAGCAGTTCTTC

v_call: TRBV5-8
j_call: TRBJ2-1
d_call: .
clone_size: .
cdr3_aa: CASSLNSYNEQFF
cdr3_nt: TGTGCCAGCAGCTTGAATTCCTACAATGAGCAGTTCTTC

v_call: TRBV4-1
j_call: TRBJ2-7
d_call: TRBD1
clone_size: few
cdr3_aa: CASSLSGDRDMYEQYF
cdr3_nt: TGCGCCAGCAGCCTTTCAGGGGACAGGGATATGTACGAGCAGTACTTC

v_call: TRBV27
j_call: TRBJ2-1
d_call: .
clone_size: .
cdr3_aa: CASSLFHGGEQFF
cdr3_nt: TGTGCCAGCAGTTTATTCCACGGGGGTGAGCAGTTCTTC

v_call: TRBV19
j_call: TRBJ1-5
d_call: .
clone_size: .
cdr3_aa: CASAGTAGNQPQHF
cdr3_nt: TGTGCCAGTGCGGGGACCGCTGGCAATCAGCCCCAGCATTTT

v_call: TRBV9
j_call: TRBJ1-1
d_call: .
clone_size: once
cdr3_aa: CASSVGGLMNTEAFF
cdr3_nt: TGTGCCAGCAGCGTCGGAGGATTAATGAACACTGAAGCTTTCTTT

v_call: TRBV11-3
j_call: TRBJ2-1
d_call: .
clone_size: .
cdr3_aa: CASSRGGEQFF
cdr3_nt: TGTGCCAGCAGCAGGGGTGGGGAGCAGTTCTTC

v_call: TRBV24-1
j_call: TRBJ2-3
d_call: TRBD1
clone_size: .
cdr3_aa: CATSDQRAGGPDTQYF
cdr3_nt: TGTGCCACCAGTGACCAGAGGGCAGGGGGCCCAGATACGCAGTATTTT

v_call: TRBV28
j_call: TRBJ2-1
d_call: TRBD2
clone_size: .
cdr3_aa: CASSLLAGYNEQFF
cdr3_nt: TGTGCCAGCAGTTTGCTAGCGGGGTACAATGAGCAGTTCTTC

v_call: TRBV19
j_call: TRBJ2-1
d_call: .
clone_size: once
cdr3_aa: CASSISTVSYNEQFF
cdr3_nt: TGTGCCAGTAGTATAAGTACGGTCTCCTACAATGAGCAGTTCTTC

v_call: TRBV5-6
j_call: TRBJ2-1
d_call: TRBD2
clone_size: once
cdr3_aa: CASSRGLAGAREQFF
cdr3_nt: TGTGCCAGCAGCCGGGGTCTAGCGGGAGCCCGTGAGCAGTTCTTC

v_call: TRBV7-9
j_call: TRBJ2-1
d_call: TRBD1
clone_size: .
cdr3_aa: CASSSTGGKNNEQFF
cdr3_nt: TGTGCCAGCAGCTCCACAGGGGGCAAGAACAATGAGCAGTTCTTC

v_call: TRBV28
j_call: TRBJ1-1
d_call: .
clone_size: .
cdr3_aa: CASSSDTEAFF
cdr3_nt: TGTGCCAGCAGTTCGGACACTGAAGCTTTCTTT

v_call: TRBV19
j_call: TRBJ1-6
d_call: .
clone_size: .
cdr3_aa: CASRQGLGSPLHF
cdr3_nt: TGTGCCAGTAGACAGGGATTGGGTTCACCCCTCCACTTT

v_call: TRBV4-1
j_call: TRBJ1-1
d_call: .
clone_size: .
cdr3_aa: CASSPREGGTEAFF
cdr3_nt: TGCGCCAGCAGCCCCCGTGAGGGTGGCACTGAAGCTTTCTTT

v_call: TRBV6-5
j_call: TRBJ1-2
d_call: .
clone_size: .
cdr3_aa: CASSYSGGLGYTF
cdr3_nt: TGTGCCAGCAGTTACTCGGGAGGACTTGGCTACACCTTC

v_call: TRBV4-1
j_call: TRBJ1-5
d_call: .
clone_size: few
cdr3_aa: CASSQADSNQPQHF
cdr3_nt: TGCGCCAGCAGCCAAGCCGATAGCAATCAGCCCCAGCATTTT

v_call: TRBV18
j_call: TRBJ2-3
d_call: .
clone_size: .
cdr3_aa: CASSPQRAPNTQYF
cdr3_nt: TGTGCCAGCTCACCCCAAAGGGCTCCTAATACGCAGTATTTT

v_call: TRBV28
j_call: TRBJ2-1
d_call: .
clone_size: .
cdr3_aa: CASSLYGSPYNEQFF
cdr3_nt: TGTGCCAGCAGTTTATACGGGTCCCCCTACAATGAGCAGTTCTTC

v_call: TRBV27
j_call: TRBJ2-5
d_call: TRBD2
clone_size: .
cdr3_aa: CASASGTSGSQTQYF
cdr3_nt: TGTGCCAGCGCCTCCGGGACTAGCGGGAGTCAGACCCAGTACTTC

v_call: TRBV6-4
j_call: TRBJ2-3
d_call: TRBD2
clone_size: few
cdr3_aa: CASSVGSGVTDTQYF
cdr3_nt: TGTGCCAGCAGTGTCGGTAGCGGGGTCACAGATACGCAGTATTTT

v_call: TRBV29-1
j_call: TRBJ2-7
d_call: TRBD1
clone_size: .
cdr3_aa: CSVGDSYEQYF
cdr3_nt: TGCAGCGTAGGGGACAGCTACGAGCAGTACTTC

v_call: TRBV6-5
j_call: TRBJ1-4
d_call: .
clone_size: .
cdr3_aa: CASSWVTALHEKLFF
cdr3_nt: TGTGCCAGCAGTTGGGTTACAGCGCTCCATGAAAAACTGTTTTTT

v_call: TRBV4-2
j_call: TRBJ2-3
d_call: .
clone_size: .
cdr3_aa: CASSQETGLSSDTQYF
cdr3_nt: TGTGCCAGCAGCCAAGAAACAGGGTTGTCATCAGATACGCAGTATTTT

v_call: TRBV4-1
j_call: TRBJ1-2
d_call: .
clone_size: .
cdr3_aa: CASRSTLEVYGYTF
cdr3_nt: TGCGCCAGCAGATCGACTTTGGAGGTCTATGGCTACACCTTC

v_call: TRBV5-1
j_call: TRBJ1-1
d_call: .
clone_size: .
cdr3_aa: CASSLGTQNTEAFF
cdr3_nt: TGCGCCAGCAGCTTGGGGACCCAGAACACTGAAGCTTTCTTT

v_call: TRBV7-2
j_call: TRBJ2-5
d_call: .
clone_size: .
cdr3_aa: CASSVTKWDRETQYF
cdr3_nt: TGTGCCAGCAGCGTGACTAAGTGGGATAGAGAGACCCAGTACTTC

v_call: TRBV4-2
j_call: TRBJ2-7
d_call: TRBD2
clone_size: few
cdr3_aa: CASSQVPGLAGPYEQYF
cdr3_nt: TGTGCCAGCAGCCAAGTGCCCGGACTAGCGGGGCCTTACGAGCAGTACTTC

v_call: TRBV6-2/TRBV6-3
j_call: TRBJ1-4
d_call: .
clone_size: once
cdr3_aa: CASSYLEKLFF
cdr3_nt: TGTGCCAGCAGTTACCTTGAAAAACTGTTTTTT

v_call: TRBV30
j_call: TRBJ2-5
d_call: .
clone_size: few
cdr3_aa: CAWSAGAKETQYF
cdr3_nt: TGTGCCTGGAGTGCCGGGGCTAAGGAGACCCAGTACTTC

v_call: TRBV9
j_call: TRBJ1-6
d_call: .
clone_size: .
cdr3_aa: CASSVADGNSPLHF
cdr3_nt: TGTGCCAGCAGCGTAGCTGATGGTAATTCACCCCTCCACTTT

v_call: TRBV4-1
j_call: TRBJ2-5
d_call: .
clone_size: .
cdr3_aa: CASSHLSTRPQETQYF
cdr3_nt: TGCGCCAGCAGCCATCTCTCGACTAGGCCCCAAGAGACCCAGTACTTC

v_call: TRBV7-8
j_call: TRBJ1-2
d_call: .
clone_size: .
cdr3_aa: CASSLQPGTNYGYTF
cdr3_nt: TGTGCCAGCAGCTTGCAGCCGGGGACAAACTATGGCTACACCTTC

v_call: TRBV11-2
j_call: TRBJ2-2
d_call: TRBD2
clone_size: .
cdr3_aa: CASSSTSGRAGELFF
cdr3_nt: TGTGCCAGCAGCTCAACTAGCGGGAGGGCCGGGGAGCTGTTTTTT

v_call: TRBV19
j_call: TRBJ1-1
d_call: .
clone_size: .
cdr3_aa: CASSIPGAGEAFF
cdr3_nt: TGTGCCAGTAGTATCCCGGGGGCCGGTGAAGCTTTCTTT

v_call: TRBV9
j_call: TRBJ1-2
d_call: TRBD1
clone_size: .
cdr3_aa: CASSVDGTGRYGYTF
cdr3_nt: TGTGCCAGCAGCGTAGACGGGACAGGGCGGTATGGCTACACCTTC

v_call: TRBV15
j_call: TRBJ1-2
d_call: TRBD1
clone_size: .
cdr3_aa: CATSATDREFNYGYTF
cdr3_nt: TGTGCCACCAGCGCCACGGACAGGGAGTTTAACTATGGCTACACCTTC

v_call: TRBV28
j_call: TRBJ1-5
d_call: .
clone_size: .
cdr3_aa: CASRDGNQPQHF
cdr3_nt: TGTGCCAGCAGGGACGGGAATCAGCCCCAGCATTTT

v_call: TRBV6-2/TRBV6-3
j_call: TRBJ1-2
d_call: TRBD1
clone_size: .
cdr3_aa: CASSYPRDRMPDYGYTF
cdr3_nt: TGTGCCAGCAGTTACCCACGGGACAGGATGCCAGACTATGGCTACACCTTC

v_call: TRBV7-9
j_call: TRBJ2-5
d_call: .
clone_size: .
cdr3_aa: CASSLADGEWETQYF
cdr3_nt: TGTGCCAGCAGCTTAGCGGACGGGGAATGGGAGACCCAGTACTTC

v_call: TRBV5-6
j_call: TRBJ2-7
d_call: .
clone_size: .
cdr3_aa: CASSLVGPSYEQYF
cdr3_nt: TGTGCCAGCAGCTTGGTCGGGCCCTCCTACGAGCAGTACTTC

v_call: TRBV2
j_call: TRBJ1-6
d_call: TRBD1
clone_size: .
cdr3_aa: CASRAGTGKGLALHF
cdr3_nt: TGTGCCAGCAGAGCCGGGACAGGGAAGGGTTTGGCCCTCCACTTT

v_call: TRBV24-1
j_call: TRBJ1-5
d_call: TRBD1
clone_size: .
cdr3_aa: CATSDAGTGGSQPQHF
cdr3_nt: TGTGCCACCAGTGATGCCGGGACAGGGGGCTCTCAGCCCCAGCATTTT

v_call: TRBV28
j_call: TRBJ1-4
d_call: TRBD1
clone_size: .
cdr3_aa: CASSTIMRGTGNEKLFF
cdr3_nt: TGTGCCAGCAGTACCATCATGAGAGGGACAGGGAATGAAAAACTGTTTTTT

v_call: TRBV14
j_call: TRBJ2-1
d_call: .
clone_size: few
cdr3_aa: CASSPYEGISYNEQFF
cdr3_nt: TGTGCCAGCAGCCCCTATGAGGGGATCTCCTACAATGAGCAGTTCTTC

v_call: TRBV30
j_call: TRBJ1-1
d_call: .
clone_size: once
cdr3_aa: CAWSRILGGDTEAFF
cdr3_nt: TGTGCCTGGAGTCGTATATTAGGGGGGGACACTGAAGCTTTCTTT

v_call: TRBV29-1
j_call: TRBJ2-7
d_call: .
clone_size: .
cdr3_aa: CSVGQSRVDYEQYF
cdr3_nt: TGCAGCGTTGGGCAGAGCAGGGTGGACTACGAGCAGTACTTC